Described below is a single T cell receptor (beta chain) sequence and its context. Antigen: not known. The data are from a study of STAT5B mutations in CD4+ large granular lymphocyte leukemia. The study's findings and limits: Compared with healthy controls (2/35), patient top clones favored TRBV06 (8/27). Patient CD4-sorted repertoires looked more clonal than healthy CD4+ repertoires, even without putative leukemic clones.

This CDR3 region has 13 residues. Trimming took off 5 bases at V and 3 bases at J, with 10 bases between the two ends. The V gene's germline CDR1 is MNHNY and CDR2 SVGAGI (reference sequence). In the authors' workflow: The detection floor for productive clonotype frequency was 2.59 x 10-5. Repertoires were generated with immunoSEQ multiplex PCR, while TCRdb's copy carries only in-frame clones and drops some. The V and J calls and clone size come from that table; D and trimming were worked out from the DNA. The sample lists approximately 24,000 clones, under 90% seen once, with 0.3% to 0.4% in the top ten.

The chain is built from TRBV6-6 and TRBJ2-5; D might be TRBD1 or TRBD2, each matching 5 bases. Sequencing input: CD4+ T cells from blood buffy coats. This clonotype was obtained from a human donor in good health. The CDR3 spells CASSRDAEETQYF. The CDR3 nucleotides are TGTGCCAGCAGTAGGGACGCCGAAGAGACCCAGTACTTC.